This is a list of T cell receptor beta chains from one sample in a study of blood T cell repertoires in COVID-19. Clones were sequenced by immunoSEQ multiplex PCR, and TCRdb holds only the in-frame ones, with some missing. This table holds under 200,000 clones, less than 90% found once. The sequenced sample was peripheral blood. These receptors all come from a woman aged 55 to 70 with COVID-19, enrolled during active disease. CDR3s include the opening cysteine and the closing phenylalanine or tryptophan. The order of the fields is J gene, V gene, D gene, clone size, CDR3 protein, CDR3 DNA. A D gene is named only where the DNA matches it firmly. The listing skips clone size in some rows; elsewhere it reads once, few, many or a size class.

TRBJ2-6,TRBV28,.,once,CASSRSGANVLTF,TGTGCCAGCAGCCGCTCTGGGGCCAACGTCCTGACTTTC
TRBJ1-4,TRBV7-9,.,.,CASSRRGGGNEKLFF,TGTGCCAGCAGCCGACGTGGTGGGGGGAATGAAAAACTGTTTTTT
TRBJ2-7,TRBV5-1,TRBD2,.,CASSSSGRVTYEQYF,TGCGCCAGCAGCTCTAGCGGGAGAGTAACCTACGAGCAGTACTTC
TRBJ2-3,TRBV3-1/TRBV3-2,TRBD1,.,CASRSGQGGTDTQYF,TGTGCCAGCAGGTCGGGACAGGGAGGAACAGATACGCAGTATTTT
TRBJ2-1,TRBV9,TRBD2,.,CASSVEPGLAGRLEQFF,TGTGCCAGCAGCGTAGAGCCGGGACTAGCGGGGCGCTTGGAGCAGTTCTTC
TRBJ1-4,TRBV18,TRBD1,.,CASSPSTGRNEKLFF,TGTGCCAGCTCACCTTCGACAGGGCGTAATGAAAAACTGTTTTTT
TRBJ2-7,TRBV6-4,TRBD1,.,CASSEYSTGVEQYF,TGTGCCAGCAGTGAGTACTCGACAGGGGTCGAGCAGTACTTC
TRBJ2-3,TRBV30,TRBD1,.,CAWSTGARDTQYF,TGTGCCTGGAGTACAGGGGCGAGAGATACGCAGTATTTT
TRBJ2-2,TRBV30,.,.,CAWNPGANTGELFF,TGTGCCTGGAACCCGGGGGCGAACACCGGGGAGCTGTTTTTT
TRBJ1-4,TRBV7-2,TRBD1,.,CASSLAGQGSEKLFF,TGTGCCAGCAGCTTAGCGGGACAGGGGAGTGAAAAACTGTTTTTT
TRBJ2-2,TRBV7-2,.,.,CASSFIRGNTGELFF,TGTGCCAGCAGCTTTATCAGGGGAAACACCGGGGAGCTGTTTTTT
TRBJ1-4,TRBV30,TRBD1,.,CAWSVDRGRTNEKLFF,TGTGCCTGGAGTGTAGACAGGGGTAGGACTAATGAAAAACTGTTTTTT
TRBJ2-7,TRBV7-2,.,.,CASSLGAGIYDEQYF,TGTGCCAGCAGCTTAGGGGCGGGTATCTACGACGAGCAGTACTTC
TRBJ2-3,TRBV3-1/TRBV3-2,.,few,CASSQEKLSSTDTQYF,TGTGCCAGCAGCCAAGAAAAGCTCTCTAGCACAGATACGCAGTATTTT
TRBJ1-5,TRBV7-2,TRBD1,few,CASSLGSGQGYQPQHF,TGTGCCAGCAGCTTAGGGTCGGGACAGGGCTATCAGCCCCAGCATTTT
TRBJ1-4,TRBV6-5,.,.,CASSYGGATDEKLFF,TGTGCCAGCAGTTACGGGGGGGCCACGGATGAAAAACTGTTTTTT
TRBJ1-2,TRBV4-2,.,.,CASSQDDYTNYGYTF,TGTGCCAGCAGCCAAGATGATTACACAAACTATGGCTACACCTTC
TRBJ2-2,TRBV5-1,TRBD2,.,CASSRLLSGTNTGELFF,TGCGCCAGCAGCAGACTCCTTAGCGGGACGAACACCGGGGAGCTGTTTTTT
TRBJ2-7,TRBV9,.,.,CASSVGGQSYEQYF,TGTGCCAGCAGCGTAGGCGGGCAGTCCTACGAGCAGTACTTC
TRBJ1-1,TRBV12-3/TRBV12-4,TRBD1,.,CASSWIRGTEAFF,TGTGCCAGCAGTTGGATCAGGGGGACTGAAGCTTTCTTT
TRBJ2-3,TRBV7-2,TRBD2,.,CASSSHLAGGTTQYF,TGTGCCAGCAGCTCTCACCTAGCGGGCGGGACTACGCAGTATTTT
TRBJ2-5,TRBV7-2,.,.,CASSLSPAGRETQYF,TGTGCCAGCAGCCTCTCTCCGGCGGGTAGAGAGACCCAGTACTTC
TRBJ2-7,TRBV7-2,TRBD2,.,CASRRLAGAPQQYF,TGTGCCAGCAGAAGACTAGCGGGAGCTCCCCAGCAGTACTTC
TRBJ2-7,TRBV27,.,.,CASSYLTEDEQYF,TGTGCCAGCAGTTACCTCACGGAGGACGAGCAGTACTTC
TRBJ1-2,TRBV11-3,TRBD1,.,CASSSHRGRPGGYTF,TGTGCCAGCAGCTCTCACAGGGGGCGCCCCGGTGGCTACACCTTC
TRBJ2-1,TRBV7-5,.,.,CARSPRPASAHNEQFF,TGTGCCAGAAGCCCCCGGCCGGCTAGCGCTCACAATGAGCAGTTCTTC
TRBJ2-1,TRBV7-2,.,.,CASSLGSSSYNEQFF,TGTGCCAGCAGCTTAGGGAGCTCCTCCTACAATGAGCAGTTCTTC
TRBJ2-7,TRBV2,TRBD1,.,CASIRTGRIYEQYF,TGTGCCAGCATACGGACAGGGCGGATATACGAGCAGTACTTC
TRBJ2-7,TRBV4-3,TRBD1,.,CASSLNFRDSSSYEQYF,TGCGCCAGCAGTCTAAATTTCCGGGACAGTAGCTCCTACGAGCAGTACTTC
TRBJ2-1,TRBV29-1,.,.,CSVEAPLKQNEQFF,TGCAGCGTTGAAGCACCCCTCAAACAGAATGAGCAGTTCTTC
TRBJ1-3,TRBV30,.,.,CASMGGGPGNTIYF,TGTGCCTCAATGGGGGGAGGGCCTGGAAACACCATATATTTT
TRBJ1-1,TRBV20-1,.,.,CSASFNTEAFF,TGCAGTGCTAGCTTCAACACTGAAGCTTTCTTT
TRBJ1-3,TRBV30,.,few,CAWSVSGSGNTIYF,TGTGCCTGGAGTGTATCGGGGTCTGGAAACACCATATATTTT
TRBJ1-3,TRBV2,TRBD1,once,CASSEALPRGSGNTIYF,TGTGCCAGCAGTGAAGCGCTTCCCAGGGGGAGTGGAAACACCATATATTTT
TRBJ1-4,TRBV24-1,TRBD1,.,CATSDSKDRGEKLFF,TGTGCCACCAGTGATTCTAAGGACAGGGGTGAAAAACTGTTTTTT
TRBJ1-2,TRBV30,TRBD1,.,CAWTRTGPGYTF,TGTGCCTGGACTCGGACAGGACCGGGCTACACCTTC
TRBJ2-5,TRBV3-1/TRBV3-2,.,.,CASSQVRETQYF,TGTGCCAGCAGCCAAGTACGGGAGACCCAGTACTTC
TRBJ2-1,TRBV3-1/TRBV3-2,TRBD2,.,CASSGTSGYYSEQFF,TGTGCCAGCAGTGGGACTAGCGGATATTACAGTGAGCAGTTCTTC
TRBJ2-3,TRBV2,TRBD2,.,CASRGLAGVTDTQYF,TGTGCCAGCAGGGGTCTAGCGGGAGTAACAGATACGCAGTATTTT
TRBJ1-3,TRBV6-9,.,.,CASSQLSSGQTSGNTIYF,TGTGCCAGCAGTCAGCTATCTTCGGGACAAACCTCTGGAAACACCATATATTTT
TRBJ2-1,TRBV5-4,TRBD2,once,CASSSPGSGSVNEQFF,TGTGCCAGCAGCTCCCCCGGTAGCGGGAGTGTTAATGAGCAGTTCTTC
TRBJ1-2,TRBV19,.,.,CASTEHRYGYTF,TGTGCCAGTACAGAACACCGCTATGGCTACACCTTC
TRBJ1-1,TRBV7-9,.,.,CASRTEVAEAFF,TGTGCCAGCAGGACAGAGGTCGCTGAAGCTTTCTTT
TRBJ2-7,TRBV27,TRBD2,.,CASSMAGGHYEQYF,TGTGCCAGCAGCATGGCGGGAGGCCACTACGAGCAGTACTTC
TRBJ2-5,TRBV19,TRBD2,.,CASSRGRLAGVSGETQYF,TGTGCCAGTAGTAGGGGGCGACTAGCGGGAGTGTCGGGTGAGACCCAGTACTTC
TRBJ1-1,TRBV15,.,few,CATSRAPTGMNTEAFF,TGTGCCACCAGCAGAGCCCCGACAGGCATGAACACTGAAGCTTTCTTT
TRBJ1-2,TRBV20-1,.,.,CSASGTGYYGYTF,TGCAGTGCTAGTGGCACAGGGTACTATGGCTACACCTTC
TRBJ1-5,TRBV29-1,TRBD1,.,CSVETGTGGEEPQHF,TGCAGCGTTGAAACCGGGACAGGGGGCGAGGAGCCCCAGCATTTT
TRBJ1-6,TRBV7-2,.,.,CASSLRGRGNSPLHF,TGTGCCAGCAGCTTACGGGGGAGAGGTAATTCACCCCTCCACTTT
TRBJ2-5,TRBV7-3,TRBD2,.,CASSLGTSGVQETQYF,TGTGCCAGCAGCTTAGGGACTAGCGGGGTTCAAGAGACCCAGTACTTC
TRBJ2-3,TRBV9,.,.,CASSPGGTDTQYF,TGTGCCAGCAGCCCAGGTGGCACAGATACGCAGTATTTT